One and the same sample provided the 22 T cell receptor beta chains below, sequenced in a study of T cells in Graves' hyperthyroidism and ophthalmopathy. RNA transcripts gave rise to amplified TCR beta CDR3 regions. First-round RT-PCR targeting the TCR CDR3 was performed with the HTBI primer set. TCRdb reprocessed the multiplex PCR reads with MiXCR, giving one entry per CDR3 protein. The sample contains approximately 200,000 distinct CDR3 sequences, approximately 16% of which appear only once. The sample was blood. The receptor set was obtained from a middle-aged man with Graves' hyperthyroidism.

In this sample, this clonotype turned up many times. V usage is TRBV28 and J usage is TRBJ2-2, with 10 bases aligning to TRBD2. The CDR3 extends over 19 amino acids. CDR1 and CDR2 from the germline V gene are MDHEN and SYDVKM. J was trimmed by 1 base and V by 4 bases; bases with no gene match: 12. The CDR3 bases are TGTGCCAGCAGTTCCCCTGGGGGAGCGGGGGGGAAGAACACCGGGGAGCTGTTTTTT. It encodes CASSSPGGAGGKNTGELFF.

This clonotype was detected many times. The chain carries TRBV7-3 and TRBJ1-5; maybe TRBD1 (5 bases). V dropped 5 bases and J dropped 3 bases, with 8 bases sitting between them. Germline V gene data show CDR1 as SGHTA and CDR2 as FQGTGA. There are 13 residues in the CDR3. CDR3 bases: TGTGCCAGCAGCCTACAGGACAATCAGCCCCAGCATTTT. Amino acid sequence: CASSLQDNQPQHF.

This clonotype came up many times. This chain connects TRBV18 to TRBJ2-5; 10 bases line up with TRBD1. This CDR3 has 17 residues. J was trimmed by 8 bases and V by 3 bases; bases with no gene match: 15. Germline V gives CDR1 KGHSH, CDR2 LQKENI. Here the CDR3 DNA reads TGTGCCAGCTCACCTACCAGGTCCGGGACAGGGGACGGCACCCAGTACTTC. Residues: CASSPTRSGTGDGTQYF.

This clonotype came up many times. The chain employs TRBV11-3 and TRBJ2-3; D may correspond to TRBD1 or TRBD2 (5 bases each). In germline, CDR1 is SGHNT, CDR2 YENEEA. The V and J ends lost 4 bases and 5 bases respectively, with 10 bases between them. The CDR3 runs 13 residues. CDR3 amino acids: CASSSGTGDTQYF. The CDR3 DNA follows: TGTGCCAGCAGCTCCGGGACGGGAGATACGCAGTATTTT.

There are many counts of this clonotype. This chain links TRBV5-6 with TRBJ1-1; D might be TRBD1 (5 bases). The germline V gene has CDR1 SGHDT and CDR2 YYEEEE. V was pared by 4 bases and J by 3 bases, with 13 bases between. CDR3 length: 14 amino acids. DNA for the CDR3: TGTGCCAGCAGCCCCGACAGAGGGTACACTGAAGCTTTCTTT. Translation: CASSPDRGYTEAFF.

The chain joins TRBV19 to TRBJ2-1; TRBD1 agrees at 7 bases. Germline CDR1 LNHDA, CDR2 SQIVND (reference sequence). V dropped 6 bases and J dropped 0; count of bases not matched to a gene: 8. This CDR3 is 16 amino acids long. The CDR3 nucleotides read TGTGCCAGTAGCGCCCGACAGGGTAGCTCCTACAATGAGCAGTTCTTC. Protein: CASSARQGSSYNEQFF.

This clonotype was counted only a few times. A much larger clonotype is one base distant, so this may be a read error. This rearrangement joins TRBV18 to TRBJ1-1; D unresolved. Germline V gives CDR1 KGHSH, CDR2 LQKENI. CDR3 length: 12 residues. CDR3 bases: TGTGCCGGCTCACAGAGTTCCACTGAAGCTTTCTTT. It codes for CAGSQSSTEAFF.

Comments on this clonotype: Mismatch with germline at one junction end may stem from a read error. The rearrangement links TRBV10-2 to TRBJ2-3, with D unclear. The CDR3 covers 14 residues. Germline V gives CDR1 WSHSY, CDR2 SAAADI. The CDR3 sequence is CVSSESGRADTQYF. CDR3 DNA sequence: TGCGTCAGCAGTGAGTCGGGTCGGGCAGATACGCAGTATTTT.

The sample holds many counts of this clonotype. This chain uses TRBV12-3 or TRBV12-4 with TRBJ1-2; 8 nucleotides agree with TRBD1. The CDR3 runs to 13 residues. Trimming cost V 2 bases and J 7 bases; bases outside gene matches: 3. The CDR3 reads CASSLRRGLGYTF. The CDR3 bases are TGTGCCAGCAGTTTACGCAGGGGGCTTGGCTACACCTTC.

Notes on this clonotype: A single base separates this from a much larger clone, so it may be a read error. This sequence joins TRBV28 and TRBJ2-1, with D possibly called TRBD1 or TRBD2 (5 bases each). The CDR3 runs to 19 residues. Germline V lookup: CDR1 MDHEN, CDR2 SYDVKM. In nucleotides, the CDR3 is TGTGCCGGCAGTTATGGGACCGACGCCAGGGCATGGATTGTGGATGAGCAGTTCTTC. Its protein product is CAGSYGTDARAWIVDEQFF.

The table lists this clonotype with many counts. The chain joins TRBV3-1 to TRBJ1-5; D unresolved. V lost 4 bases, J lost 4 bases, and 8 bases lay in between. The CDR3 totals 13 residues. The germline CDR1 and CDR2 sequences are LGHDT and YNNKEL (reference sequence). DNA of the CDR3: TGTGCCAGCAGCCCGCAACTTAATCAGCCCCAGCATTTT. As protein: CASSPQLNQPQHF.

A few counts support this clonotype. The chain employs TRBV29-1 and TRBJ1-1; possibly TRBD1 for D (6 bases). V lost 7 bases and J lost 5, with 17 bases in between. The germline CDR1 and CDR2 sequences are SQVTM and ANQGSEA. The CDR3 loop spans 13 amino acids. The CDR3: CSAGGGRTTEAFF. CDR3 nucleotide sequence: TGCAGCGCTGGGGGGGGCCGAACAACTGAAGCTTTCTTT.

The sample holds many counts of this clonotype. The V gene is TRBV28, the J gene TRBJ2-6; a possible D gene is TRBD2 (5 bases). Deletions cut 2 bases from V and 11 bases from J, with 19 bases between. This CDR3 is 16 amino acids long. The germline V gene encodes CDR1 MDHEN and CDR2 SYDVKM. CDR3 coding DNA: TGTGCCAGCAGTTTAGGACGGACTTTGACTCTGGACGTCCTGACTTTC. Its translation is CASSLGRTLTLDVLTF.

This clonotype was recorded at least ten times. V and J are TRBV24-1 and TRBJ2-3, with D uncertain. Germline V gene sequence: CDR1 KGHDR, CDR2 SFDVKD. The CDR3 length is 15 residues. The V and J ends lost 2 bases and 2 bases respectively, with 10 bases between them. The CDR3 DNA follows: TGTGCCACCAGTGATTGGGGTGGGCACACAGATACGCAGTATTTT. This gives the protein CATSDWGGHTDTQYF.

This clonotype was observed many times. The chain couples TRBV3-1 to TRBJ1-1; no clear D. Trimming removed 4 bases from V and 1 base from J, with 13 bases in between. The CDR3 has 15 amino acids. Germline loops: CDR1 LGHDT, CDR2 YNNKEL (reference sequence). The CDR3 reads CASSPHGQTNTEAFF. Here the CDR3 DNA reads TGTGCCAGCAGCCCCCATGGGCAGACGAACACTGAAGCTTTCTTT.

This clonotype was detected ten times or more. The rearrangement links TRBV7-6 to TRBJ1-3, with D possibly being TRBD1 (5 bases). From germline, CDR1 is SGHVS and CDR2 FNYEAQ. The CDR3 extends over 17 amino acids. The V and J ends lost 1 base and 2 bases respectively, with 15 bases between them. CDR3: CASSLGHVGGAGNTIYF. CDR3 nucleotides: TGTGCCAGCAGCTTAGGTCACGTCGGAGGGGCTGGAAACACCATATATTTT.

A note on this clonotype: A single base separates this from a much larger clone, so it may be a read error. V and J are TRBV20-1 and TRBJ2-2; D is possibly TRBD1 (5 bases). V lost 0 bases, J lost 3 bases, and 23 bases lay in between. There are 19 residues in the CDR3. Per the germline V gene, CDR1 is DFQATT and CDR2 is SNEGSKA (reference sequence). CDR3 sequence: CSARDWADLPGFYTGELFF. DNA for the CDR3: TGCAGTGCTAGAGATTGGGCCGATCTGCCAGGGTTTTACACCGGGGAGCTGTTTTTT.

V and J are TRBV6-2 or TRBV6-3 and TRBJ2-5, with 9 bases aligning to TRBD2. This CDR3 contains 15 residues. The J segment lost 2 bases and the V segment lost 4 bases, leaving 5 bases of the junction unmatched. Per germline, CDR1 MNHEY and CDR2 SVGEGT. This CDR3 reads CASSWGTSRQETQYF. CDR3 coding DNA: TGTGCCAGCAGTTGGGGGACTAGCCGTCAAGAGACCCAGTACTTC.

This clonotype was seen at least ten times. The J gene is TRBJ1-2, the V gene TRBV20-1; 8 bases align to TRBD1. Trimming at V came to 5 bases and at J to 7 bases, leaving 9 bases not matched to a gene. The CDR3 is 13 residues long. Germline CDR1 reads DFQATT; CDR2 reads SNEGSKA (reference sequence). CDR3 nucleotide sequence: TGCAGTGCTCAGGACAGGGTCAGGGGTGGCTACACCTTC. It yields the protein CSAQDRVRGGYTF.

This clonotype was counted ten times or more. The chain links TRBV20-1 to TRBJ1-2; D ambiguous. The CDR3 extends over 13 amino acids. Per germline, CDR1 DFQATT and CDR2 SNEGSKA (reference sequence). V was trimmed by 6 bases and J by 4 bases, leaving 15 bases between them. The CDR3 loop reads CSASQGLGYGYTF. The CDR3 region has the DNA TGCAGTGCCTCGCAAGGGTTGGGCTATGGCTACACCTTC.

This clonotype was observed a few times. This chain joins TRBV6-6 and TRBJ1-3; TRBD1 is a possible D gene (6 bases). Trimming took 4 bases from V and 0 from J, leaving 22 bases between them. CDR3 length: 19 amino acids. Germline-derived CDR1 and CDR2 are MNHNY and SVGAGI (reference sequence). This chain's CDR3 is CASSSAGGQPGSSGNTIYF. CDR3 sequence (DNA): TGTGCCAGCAGTTCCGCCGGGGGGCAGCCTGGGAGCTCTGGAAACACCATATATTTT.

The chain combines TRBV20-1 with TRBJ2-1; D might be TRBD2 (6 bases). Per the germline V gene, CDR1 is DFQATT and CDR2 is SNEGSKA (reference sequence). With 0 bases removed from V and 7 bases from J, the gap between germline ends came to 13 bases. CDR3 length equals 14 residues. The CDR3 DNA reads TGCAGTGCTAGAGAATCCCGGGGGTTTAATGAGCAGTTCTTC. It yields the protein CSARESRGFNEQFF.